This T cell receptor (beta chain) comes out of a study of spatial heterogeneity in lung cancer. Study-wide background: A strong correlation was found between TCR transcript counts in tumor regions and a T cell module score derived from matched bulk RNA-seq. Raw sequencing reads included, on average, more than eight appearances of each unique TCR and UMI combination. Broader study findings: Expanded intratumoral alpha and beta TCR counts tracked tumor mutation counts.

Time point specified: sample taken at primary tumor resection. There were some 70 donors, all of them untreated patients with early-stage non-small cell lung cancer. Whole RNA obtained from tumor, nontumor lung or frozen PBMC underwent sequencing without sorting. TCRdb re-derived calls from the 5' RACE reads in MiXCR, one entry per CDR3 protein. The sample lists 13,000 or so distinct CDR3 sequences, approximately 2.9% seen once, with roughly a sixth in the top ten. This clonotype was counted ten times or more. No antigen is known for it. The receptor's source is a male donor with early-stage non-small cell lung cancer. The input for sequencing was lung tumor tissue, taken at surgery.

The CDR3 DNA reads as TGTGCCAGCAGCCAGGGGGGGGCCTACGAGCAGTACTTC. Translation gives CASSQGGAYEQYF. This chain links TRBV7-9 with TRBJ2-7; D assignment may be TRBD1 or TRBD2 (7 bases each). The CDR3 is 13 amino acids. V lost 5 bases to trimming and J lost 2 bases, with 10 bases between them. Per germline, CDR1 SEHNR and CDR2 FQNEAQ (reference sequence).